The 2 T cell receptor beta chains presented below share a single source sample, sequenced in a study of healthy donors' naive CD4 and CD8 T cells. Starting from around 470 ng of total RNA, TCR libraries were made with linear amplification. TCRdb itself ran the reads through MiXCR, one entry per CDR3 protein. Of 150,000 to 200,000 distinct CDR3 sequences listed, about 76% are singletons. Sequenced sample: naive CD4+ and CD8+ T cells sorted from blood, pooled from several donors. The receptors come from a pool of human donors in good health; the sample pools cells from several healthy donors.

V and J are TRBV19 and TRBJ1-2; TRBD1 is a possible D gene (6 bases). The V end was cut by 5 bases, the J end by 4 bases, with 11 bases between. The CDR3 is 13 residues long. Germline V gene data show CDR1 as LNHDA and CDR2 as SQIVND (reference sequence). CDR3 DNA: TGTGCCAGTAGTCCGGGACATACCTATGGCTACACCTTC. It translates to CASSPGHTYGYTF.

This clonotype appeared a few times. V usage is TRBV7-2 and J usage is TRBJ2-7; D might be TRBD1 (6 bases). Germline lookup yields CDR1 SGHTA and CDR2 FQGNSA. V was pared by 5 bases and J by 7 bases, with 9 bases between. The CDR3 runs 11 residues. Here the CDR3 DNA reads TGTGCCAGCAGCGAAACAGGGGAGCAGTACTTC. Its translation is CASSETGEQYF.